What follows are 8 T cell receptor beta chains derived from one specimen sequenced in a study of T cell responses to AZD1222 COVID-19 vaccine. Profiled with immunoSEQ multiplex PCR; TCRdb holds only in-frame clones, not every one. This table has about 92,000 clones, approximately 87% appearing once. Sequencing was performed on peripheral blood, taken on day 0 of AZD1222 vaccination. The receptor set was obtained from an adult in good health.

This sequence joins TRBV9 and TRBJ2-1, with 10 bases lining up with TRBD2. Germline-derived CDR1 and CDR2 are SGDLS and YYNGEE. The junction had 7 bases not matched to a gene; V was cut back by 0 bases and J by 10 bases. The CDR3 covers 15 residues. The CDR3 is CASSVEASGRREQFF. In DNA, the CDR3 is TGTGCCAGCAGCGTAGAGGCTAGCGGGAGAAGGGAGCAGTTCTTC.

This chain joins TRBV24-1 and TRBJ2-7; the match to TRBD2 covers 14 bases. The germline V gene has CDR1 KGHDR and CDR2 SFDVKD. The CDR3 covers 13 residues. With 10 bases clipped from V and 4 bases from J, the junction kept 2 bases outside the gene matches. The chain's CDR3 is CATRLAGGYEQYF. CDR3 sequence (DNA): TGTGCCACTAGACTAGCGGGAGGGTACGAGCAGTACTTC.

The chain has TRBV2 and TRBJ2-5; D may be TRBD1 (5 bases). CDR3 size: 13 residues. The germline CDR1 and CDR2 sequences are SNHLY and FYNNEI. The ends were cut back, 5 bases at V and 2 bases at J, with 9 bases in the middle. As DNA, the CDR3 is TGTGCCAGCAGTCCCTGGACACAAGAGACCCAGTACTTC. Its translation is CASSPWTQETQYF. The full variable domain, completed using reference TRBV2 and TRBJ2-5, is EPEVTQTPSHQVTQMGQEVILRCVPISNHLYFYWYRQILGQKVEFLVSFYNNEISEKSEIFDDQFSVERPDGSNFTLKIRSTKLEDSAMYFCASSPWTQETQYFGPGTRLLVL.

This clone was recorded once. The gene calls are TRBV24-1 and TRBJ2-6, with D perhaps assigned TRBD1 or TRBD2 (6 bases each). The germline V gene has CDR1 KGHDR and CDR2 SFDVKD. V was cut by 5 bases and J by 0 bases, with 16 bases left in between. This CDR3 contains 18 residues. The CDR3 sequence is CATSGGPGAPSGANVLTF. The CDR3 DNA follows: TGTGCCACCAGTGGAGGTCCGGGGGCACCCTCTGGGGCCAACGTCCTGACTTTC.

The chain joins TRBV5-4 to TRBJ2-2, with TRBD2 matching over 7 bases. J lost 5 bases, V lost 4 bases, and 14 bases had no gene match. The length of the CDR3 is 17 residues. From germline, CDR1 is SGHNT and CDR2 YYREEE (reference sequence). The CDR3 bases are TGTGCCAGCAGCCCACCCGGGGAGGGGTGGGTTACCGGGGAGCTGTTTTTT. The encoded protein is CASSPPGEGWVTGELFF.

The chain joins TRBV3-1 (or the pseudogene TRBV3-2) to TRBJ1-1, with 7 nucleotides matching TRBD1. The trim removed 4 bases at V and 5 bases at J, leaving 10 bases unmatched. Germline V CDR1 and CDR2: LGHDT, YNNKEL (reference sequence). The CDR3 sequence is 15 residues long. CDR3 protein: CASSPQNRGRTEAFF. DNA for the CDR3: TGTGCCAGCAGCCCACAAAACAGGGGTAGAACTGAAGCTTTCTTT.

The rearrangement links TRBV7-2 to TRBJ2-7; 7 bases align to TRBD1. The CDR3 has 16 residues. V lost 7 bases to trimming and J lost 4 bases; unmatched junction nucleotides: 16. The germline CDR1 and CDR2 sequences are SGHTA and FQGNSA. The CDR3 DNA reads as TGTGCCAGCAACCGCGGAGCGACAGGGTTTGGGTACGAGCAGTACTTC. Translating it yields CASNRGATGFGYEQYF.

This chain links TRBV5-4 with TRBJ2-3; TRBD1 is a possible D gene (6 bases). Looked up from germline, CDR1 is SGHNT and CDR2 is YYREEE (reference sequence). V lost 4 bases and J 0 bases, leaving 18 bases between the germline ends. The CDR3 consists of 17 residues. The CDR3 here is CASSLPPGTPSTDTQYF. CDR3 DNA sequence: TGTGCCAGCAGCCTTCCGCCCGGGACACCGAGCACAGATACGCAGTATTTT.